A selection of T cell receptor beta chains follows, all from one sample in a study of CXCR3-negative and CXCR3-positive naive CD8 T cells. Following a re-call of the 5' RACE reads, TCRdb has one entry per CDR3 protein and lacks DNA. The table for this sample gives 70,000 to 95,000 distinct CDR3 sequences. Material: naive CXCR3- CD8+ T cells from blood. The source is a human donor in good health. Some clones in this sample may be carry-over from other donors' samples. Both conserved end residues are part of each CDR3.

J: TRBJ2-3
V: TRBV10-3
CDR3: CAISERSDTQYF

J: TRBJ2-7
V: TRBV21-1
CDR3: CASSAKYEQYF

J: TRBJ2-7
V: TRBV27
CDR3: CASSLSPAYEQYF

J: TRBJ2-5
V: TRBV5-5
CDR3: CASSLDTLEETQYF

J: TRBJ1-6
V: TRBV20-1
CDR3: CSARDGGTGDNSPLHF

J: TRBJ2-1
V: TRBV29-1
CDR3: CSMTGGHEQFF

J: TRBJ1-3
V: TRBV29-1
CDR3: CSVDARGSGNTIYF

J: TRBJ2-3
V: TRBV9
CDR3: CANSVDLAEDTQYF

J: TRBJ1-2
V: TRBV15
CDR3: CATSREETSDTGAGGYTF

J: TRBJ2-3
V: TRBV29-1
CDR3: CSVHESPTDTQYF

J: TRBJ2-7
V: TRBV5-1
CDR3: CASSPRSGDDSYEQYF

J: TRBJ2-2
V: TRBV14
CDR3: CASSQDPAWGGELLF

J: TRBJ2-3
V: TRBV5-1
CDR3: CASSTRGGTDTQYF

J: TRBJ1-2
V: TRBV28
CDR3: CASGPNGKAGRWDGYTF

J: TRBJ2-1
V: TRBV5-6
CDR3: CASSPFSDPGTNEQFF

J: TRBJ2-7
V: TRBV7-9
CDR3: CASSPRTTPTYEQYF

J: TRBJ1-1
V: TRBV7-2
CDR3: CASSPSGSTEAFF

J: TRBJ2-7
V: TRBV29-1
CDR3: CSGRTTSSYEQYF

J: TRBJ1-2
V: TRBV4-2
CDR3: CASSQDGTLDGYTF

J: TRBJ2-1
V: TRBV7-9
CDR3: CASSSSGGAYNEQFF

J: TRBJ2-1
V: TRBV7-9
CDR3: CASSRPGGNEQFF

J: TRBJ2-3
V: TRBV25-1
CDR3: CASSTVEVGGGYTDTQYF

J: TRBJ2-4
V: TRBV28
CDR3: CASLASGTLAKNIQYF

J: TRBJ1-2
V: TRBV5-1
CDR3: CASSLGTGEYGYTF

J: TRBJ2-6
V: TRBV12-3/TRBV12-4
CDR3: CASSSSRDSSGANVLTF

J: TRBJ2-2
V: TRBV5-6
CDR3: CASSHRDPAYTGELFF

J: TRBJ2-3
V: TRBV11-1
CDR3: CASTARGGGSTDTQYF

J: TRBJ2-2
V: TRBV5-7
CDR3: CASSLDRRRTNTGELFF

J: TRBJ1-4
V: TRBV29-1
CDR3: CSVRLGHPEKLFF

J: TRBJ2-1
V: TRBV29-1
CDR3: CSVEDQDSVAYNEQFF

J: TRBJ2-3
V: TRBV28
CDR3: CASRPGTPADTQYF

J: TRBJ2-1
V: TRBV27
CDR3: CASSLGWESSYNEQFF

J: TRBJ2-2
V: TRBV7-8
CDR3: CASSLEARTGELFF

J: TRBJ2-3
V: TRBV7-9
CDR3: CASSPTPGLAGDTGADTQYF

J: TRBJ2-7
V: TRBV6-5
CDR3: CASTSPDRNYEQYF

J: TRBJ2-3
V: TRBV29-1
CDR3: CSVVWWTGTDTQYF

J: TRBJ2-7
V: TRBV4-3
CDR3: CASSQRLRDEQYF

J: TRBJ1-2
V: TRBV28
CDR3: CASSLEDRAIYGYTF

J: TRBJ2-7
V: TRBV27
CDR3: CASAGLDYEQYF

J: TRBJ1-2
V: TRBV12-3/TRBV12-4
CDR3: CASSLEAGGGYTF

J: TRBJ1-1
V: TRBV14
CDR3: CASSTRTGVFWLNTEAFF

J: TRBJ2-7
V: TRBV7-8
CDR3: CASSLVGPEQYF

J: TRBJ2-1
V: TRBV6-2/TRBV6-3
CDR3: CASSYDRVSSYNEQFF

J: TRBJ2-7
V: TRBV3-1
CDR3: CASSQGTSDSYEQYF

J: TRBJ1-5
V: TRBV28
CDR3: CASSLWDSSNQPQHF

J: TRBJ2-7
V: TRBV4-3
CDR3: CASSQSGFEQYF

J: TRBJ2-7
V: TRBV9
CDR3: CASSKAGAVDYEQYF

J: TRBJ2-3
V: TRBV25-1
CDR3: CASSEYAGMTDTQYF